This paragraph covers one TCR beta chain sequence. Its matching antigen is unknown. Sequencing of TCR beta was performed on blood CD8+ and CD4+ T cells. TEMRA cells underwent FACS enrichment and CD8+ and CD4+ T cells underwent negative isolation. RNA amounts of about 0.5 to 1 ug underwent reverse transcription with random hexamers. TCR beta CDR3 was amplified by immunoSEQ multiplex PCR. This amplification extended across 54 Vbeta and 13 Jbeta segments. TCRdb reanalysed the immunoSEQ multiplex PCR reads using MiXCR and keeps one entry per CDR3 protein. The sample carries roughly 120,000 distinct CDR3 sequences, around 94% recorded once. The sample is drawn from a study of CD8 T cells in Susac syndrome. Trimming pared 4 bases from V and 1 base from J, leaving 23 bases between. The CDR3 sequence is 18 residues long. Germline CDR1 SGHRS, CDR2 YFSETQ. Study results and caveats: The authors acknowledged that their TCR sequencing and HLA analysis involved a relatively small number of individuals.

Sequences were obtained from CD4+ T cells from PBMCs. The clonotype was recovered from a human donor in good health. The V and J genes are TRBV5-1 and TRBJ2-5, with TRBD1 as a possible D gene (6 bases). The CDR3 region is CASSPLKTGDQRQETQYF. CDR3 nucleotides: TGCGCCAGCAGCCCACTCAAGACAGGAGACCAACGCCAAGAGACCCAGTACTTC.